What follows is one T cell receptor (beta chain) and its context. Antigen unknown. The data stem from a study of blood T cells in healthy people across ages. Study findings and constraints: Using unsorted PBMCs precluded a conclusive naive versus antigen-experienced comparison. Estimates of diversity drawn from one million T cells were considered underestimates.

Through a sample-barcoded 5' primer and a J-beta primer mix, a second PCR was run for about 6 to 11 cycles. From each sample, at least 2.5 million paired-end reads containing CDR3 were obtained. MiXCR, run by TCRdb on the 5' RACE reads, gives a single entry per CDR3 protein. Seen here are around 1,900,000 distinct CDR3 sequences, around 40% observed once, and the top ten hold roughly 23%. The amount of total RNA extracted per sample was at least 6 micrograms. V gave up 5 bases and J gave up 6 bases, with 20 bases separating them. The CDR3 totals 15 residues. Germline-derived CDR1 and CDR2 are SGHTA and FQGNSA.

The chain joins TRBV7-2 to TRBJ2-7, with D maybe TRBD2 (5 bases). The clonotype was recovered from a human donor in good health. What was sequenced was blood. CDR3 protein: CASSPVNDRGSEQYF. CDR3 nucleotides: TGTGCCAGCAGCCCCGTCAATGATCGGGGTTCCGAGCAGTACTTC.